This T cell receptor beta chain was found in a study of tumor-infiltrating lymphocytes in primary liver carcinoma. Study summary: Between about 4 and 11 cm across, the tumors were all of stage T1-T3 N0M0. Study outcomes and limitations: Tumor-blood pairs (like tumor-adjacent pairs) overlapped less than tumor region pairs did.

Germline CDR1 and CDR2: MNHEY and SVGAGI. The CDR3 has 15 amino acids. V shed 7 bases and J 4 bases; nucleotides not matched to a gene: 12. The sample holds a few counts of this clonotype. The antigen is undetermined. This clone may be a read error of a much larger clone one base away. It was unsorted whole blood that yielded blood RNA, and germline DNA was also extracted. Preoperatively, peripheral blood was drawn, roughly 4.2 milliliters in total. From roughly 0.45 ug total RNA, TCR beta cDNA was generated with a primer in the constant region. Slightly modified ARM-PCR served as the procedure for the TCR beta libraries. These libraries came from three rounds of nested multiplex PCR. Researchers ran the first two PCR rounds for 9 to 10 cycles each with TRBV1-TRBV30 forward primers and a C-beta reverse primer. TCRdb used MiXCR to reprocess the multiplex PCR reads, holding one entry per CDR3 protein. The sample records 300,000 to 400,000 distinct CDR3 sequences, about two thirds being singletons.

The sequenced sample consisted of peripheral blood. This sequence originates from a man aged 35 to 55 with primary liver carcinoma and hepatitis B virus infection. The rearrangement links TRBV6-5 to TRBJ1-1; TRBD1 matches at 7 bases. The CDR3 DNA follows: TGTGCCAGCACCTTAACATCGGGACAGATCACTGAAGCTTTCTTT. As protein: CASTLTSGQITEAFF.